The T cell receptor beta chain under discussion was sequenced for a study of cytomegalovirus exposure and HLA in healthy donors. The primer mix had 60 Vbeta and 13 Jbeta primers. The assay was immunoSEQ multiplex PCR, and TCRdb's table has in-frame clones only and misses some. The table has 95,000 to 150,000 clones, 77% seen once; the top ten hold around 5.5%. Despite likely unrecorded immune exposures, the donors were nominally healthy at the time of sampling. General study results and limits: Reports credit the classifier with highly specific, highly sensitive diagnosis of cytomegalovirus status.

In regard to this clone: The antigen remains undetermined.

The CDR3 length is 15 residues. Germline-derived CDR1 and CDR2 are WNHNN and SYGVQD (reference sequence). With V trimmed by 6 bases and J by 4 bases, 4 bases remained unmatched. The clonotype was recovered from a man aged 18 to 30 in good health and CMV-seropositive. The rearrangement uses TRBV10-1 and TRBJ2-2; 11 bases match TRBD1. The specimen sequenced was PBMCs. In DNA, the CDR3 is TGCGCCAGCAGGCCCGGGACAGGGGGCACCGGGGAGCTGTTTTTT. This translates into CASRPGTGGTGELFF.